This T cell receptor beta chain was captured by sequencing in a study of identical twins. TCRdb reanalysed the 5' RACE reads using MiXCR and keeps one entry per CDR3 protein. Among 500,000 or so distinct CDR3 sequences listed, more than 13% were seen once. This clonotype was seen many times. The data were also submitted as part of a second study, on yellow fever vaccine responses in identical twins.

This sequence originates from a woman aged 18-29 years in good health. The sequenced material came from CD4+ T cells sorted from blood.

The CDR3 spells CASSQFPKAPGANVLTF. In nucleotides, the CDR3 is TGTGCCAGCAGCCAATTTCCAAAGGCACCTGGGGCCAACGTCCTGACTTTC. The chain carries TRBV4-2 and TRBJ2-6, with D unresolved. Trimming shortened V by 2 bases and J by 2 bases, and 13 bases separated the two germline ends. The CDR3 is 17 amino acids. The V gene's germline CDR1 is LGHNA and CDR2 YNFKEQ.